The T cell receptor beta chain under discussion was sequenced for a study of CD8 T cells in ankylosing spondylitis. Study-level results: There was a TCR beta motif, made of fewer than 10 highly homologous variants, that appeared characteristic of ankylosing spondylitis blood.

This clonotype is a singleton in its sample. Its antigen is undetermined. Each CDR3 protein gets one entry after TCRdb re-called the 5' RACE reads with MiXCR. The sample contains some 450,000 distinct CDR3 sequences, under 20% of which appear only once. V was shortened by 2 bases and J by 1 base, with 17 bases between the two germline ends. The CDR3 length is 16 residues. Germline CDR1 is DFQATT and CDR2 is SNEGSKA (reference sequence). The receptor was derived from a male donor with ankylosing spondylitis. The chain joins TRBV20-1 to TRBJ2-5; D is unclear. The sequenced sample consisted of blood, either unsorted or a sorted T cell fraction (not recorded which). CDR3 in amino acids: CSARYLSKALQETQYF. The CDR3 nucleotides are TGCAGTGCTAGATACCTTTCAAAGGCGCTCCAAGAGACCCAGTACTTC.